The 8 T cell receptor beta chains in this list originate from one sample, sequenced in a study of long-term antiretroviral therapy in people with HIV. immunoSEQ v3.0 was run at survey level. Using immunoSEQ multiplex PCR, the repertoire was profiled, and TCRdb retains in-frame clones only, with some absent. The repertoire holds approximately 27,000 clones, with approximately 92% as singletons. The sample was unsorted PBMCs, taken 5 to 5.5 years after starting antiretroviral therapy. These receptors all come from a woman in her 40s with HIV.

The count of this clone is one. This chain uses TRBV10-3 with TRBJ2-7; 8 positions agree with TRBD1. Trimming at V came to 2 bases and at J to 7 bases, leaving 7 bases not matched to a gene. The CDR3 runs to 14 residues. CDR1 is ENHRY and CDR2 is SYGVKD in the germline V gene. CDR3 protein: CAISEGTGLEEQYF. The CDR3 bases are TGTGCCATCAGTGAGGGGACAGGTTTGGAAGAGCAGTACTTC.

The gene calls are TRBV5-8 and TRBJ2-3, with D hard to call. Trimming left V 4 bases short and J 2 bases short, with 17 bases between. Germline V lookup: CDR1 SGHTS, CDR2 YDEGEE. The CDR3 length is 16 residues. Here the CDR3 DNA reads TGTGCCAGCAGCCCGGATGTAAAGGGCCACACAGATACGCAGTATTTT. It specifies CASSPDVKGHTDTQYF.

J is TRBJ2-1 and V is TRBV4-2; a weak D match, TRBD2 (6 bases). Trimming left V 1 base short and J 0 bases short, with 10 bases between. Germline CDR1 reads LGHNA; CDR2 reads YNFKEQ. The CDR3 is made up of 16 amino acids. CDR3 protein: CASSQGDWSSYNEQFF. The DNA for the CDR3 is TGTGCCAGCAGCCAAGGGGACTGGAGCTCCTACAATGAGCAGTTCTTC.

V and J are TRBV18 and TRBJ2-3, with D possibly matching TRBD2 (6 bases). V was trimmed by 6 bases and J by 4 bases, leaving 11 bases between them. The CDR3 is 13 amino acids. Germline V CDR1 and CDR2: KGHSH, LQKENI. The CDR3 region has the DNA TGTGCCAGCTCCGCCTCGGGGGCAGATACGCAGTATTTT. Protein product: CASSASGADTQYF.

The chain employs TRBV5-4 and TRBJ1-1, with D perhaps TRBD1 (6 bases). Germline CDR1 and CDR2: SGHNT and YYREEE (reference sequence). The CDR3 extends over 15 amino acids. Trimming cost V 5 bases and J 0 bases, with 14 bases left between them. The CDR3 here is CASSQGSGMNTEAFF. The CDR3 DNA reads TGTGCCAGCAGTCAGGGGTCGGGGATGAACACTGAAGCTTTCTTT.

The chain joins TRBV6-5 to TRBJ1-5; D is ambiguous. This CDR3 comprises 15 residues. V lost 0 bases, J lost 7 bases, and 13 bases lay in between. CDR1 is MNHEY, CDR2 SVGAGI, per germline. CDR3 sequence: CASSYSISSGQPQHF. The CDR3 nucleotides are TGTGCCAGCAGTTACTCGATTTCGTCCGGACAGCCCCAGCATTTT.

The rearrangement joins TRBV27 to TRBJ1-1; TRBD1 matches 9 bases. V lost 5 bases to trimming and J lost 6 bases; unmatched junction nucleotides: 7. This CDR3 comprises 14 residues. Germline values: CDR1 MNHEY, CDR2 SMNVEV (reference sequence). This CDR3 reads CASSSLGQGAEAFF. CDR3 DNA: TGTGCCAGCAGTAGCCTGGGACAGGGTGCTGAAGCTTTCTTT.

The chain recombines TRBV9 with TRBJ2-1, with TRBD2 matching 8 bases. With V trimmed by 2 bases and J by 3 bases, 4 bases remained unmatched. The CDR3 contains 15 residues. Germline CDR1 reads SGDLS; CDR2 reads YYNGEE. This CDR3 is CASSVREGHYNEQFF. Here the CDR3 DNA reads TGTGCCAGCAGCGTCCGGGAGGGGCACTACAATGAGCAGTTCTTC.